This entry is about one T cell receptor beta chain. Antigen unknown. cDNA prepared by RNA extraction and subsequent reverse transcription served as the template for sequencing. TCRdb's copy holds only in-frame clones and misses some; the assay was immunoSEQ multiplex PCR. The table lists 90,000 to 150,000 clones, 53% of them singletons. With 10 bases clipped from V and 0 bases from J, the junction kept 10 bases outside the gene matches. This CDR3 is built from 15 residues. Germline loops: CDR1 LNHDA, CDR2 SQIVND (reference sequence). Described treatment: oral pan-JAK inhibitor, 5-10 mg twice daily. It was from alopecia areata patients that lesional scalp punch biopsies and peripheral blood were collected. This specimen belongs to a study of CD8+ T cells in alopecia areata. For the study at large: Dosing with tofacitinib proceeded for 6 to 18 months, followed by 6 months off drug. Study outcomes and limitations: Clonality was higher in lesional than normal scalp, especially in alopecia totalis/universalis. Many expanded lesional clones stayed in scalp and blood while on tofacitinib.

This rearrangement joins TRBV19 to TRBJ2-7, with 9 bases identical to TRBD2. The input for sequencing was CD4+ T cells sorted from blood, taken at week 4, from a patient treated with tofacitinib. This receptor was identified in a human donor with alopecia areata. CDR3 residues: CATAIAGGSSYEQYF. CDR3 sequence (DNA): TGTGCCACCGCGATCGCGGGAGGGAGCTCCTACGAGCAGTACTTC.